The following is a T cell receptor (beta chain) sequence with its context. Its specificity is not known. The data were obtained in a study of T-cell reconstitution after alpha-beta-depleted transplantation in children. General study results and limits: When one year had passed after transplant, most T-cell counts and diversity came from newly produced T cells. Surviving recipient T cells and intrathymic progenitors accounted for some patients' high TCRbeta diversity at day 60. Several hundred expanded graft clones reportedly gave rise to the alpha-beta T cells present about two months after transplant.

Preparation of the TCRbeta library used unique molecular identifiers. TCRdb re-called the PCR reads with MiXCR, one entry per CDR3 protein. The top ten clones hold less than 30% of a sample with under 450,000 distinct CDR3 sequences, 15% to 20% of them seen once. The J segment lost 1 base and the V segment lost 6 bases, leaving 7 bases of the junction unmatched. CDR3 length: 15 residues. Germline V gene data show CDR1 as DFQATT and CDR2 as SNEGSKA (reference sequence). The source of this sequence is a boy under two years old who had a stem cell transplant for Wiskott-Aldrich syndrome, so the T cells may come from the graft donor. V and J are TRBV20-1 and TRBJ2-1; TRBD2 aligns across 9 bases. The source was PBMCs, mostly from graft donor cells, collected 360 days after TCRalphabeta/CD19-depleted stem cell transplant. The CDR3 DNA is TGCAGTGCCCCCCTTAGCGGGAGATCCTACAATGAGCAGTTCTTC. This sequence encodes CSAPLSGRSYNEQFF.